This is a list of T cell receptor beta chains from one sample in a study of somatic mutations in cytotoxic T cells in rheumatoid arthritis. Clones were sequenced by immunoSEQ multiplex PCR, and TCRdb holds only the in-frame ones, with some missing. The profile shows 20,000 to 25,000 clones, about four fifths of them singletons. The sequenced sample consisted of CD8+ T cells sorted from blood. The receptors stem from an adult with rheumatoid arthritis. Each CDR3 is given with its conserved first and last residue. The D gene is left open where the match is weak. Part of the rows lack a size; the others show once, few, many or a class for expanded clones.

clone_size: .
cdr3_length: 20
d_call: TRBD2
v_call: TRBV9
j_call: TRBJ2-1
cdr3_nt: TGTGCCAGCAGCGCTAGAGAAGGACTAGCGCAAGGAATCGGGTACAATGAGCAGTTCTTC
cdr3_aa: CASSAREGLAQGIGYNEQFF

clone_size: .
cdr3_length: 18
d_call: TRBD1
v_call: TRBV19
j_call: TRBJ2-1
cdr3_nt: TGTGCCAGTAGTATCTTCCCGGGGGACAGGGGGCTCTACAATGAGCAGTTCTTC
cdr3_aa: CASSIFPGDRGLYNEQFF

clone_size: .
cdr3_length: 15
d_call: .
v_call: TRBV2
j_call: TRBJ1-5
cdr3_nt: TGTGCCAGCAGTGAATATCGGGGTTTGGGTCAGCCCCAGCATTTT
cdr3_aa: CASSEYRGLGQPQHF

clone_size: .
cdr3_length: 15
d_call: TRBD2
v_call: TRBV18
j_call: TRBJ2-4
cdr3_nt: TGTGCCAGCTCACCGCAGGGGCGGGGGGAGAACATTCAGTACTTC
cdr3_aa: CASSPQGRGENIQYF

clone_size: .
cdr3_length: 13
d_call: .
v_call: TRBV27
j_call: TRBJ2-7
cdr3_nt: TGTGCCAGCAGTCTGAATGGGGGCTACGAGCAGTACTTC
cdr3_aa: CASSLNGGYEQYF

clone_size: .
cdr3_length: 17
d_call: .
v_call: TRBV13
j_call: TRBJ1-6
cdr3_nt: TGTGCCAGCAGCTTAGGACTTATCAGCTCCTATAATTCACCCCTCCACTTT
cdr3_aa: CASSLGLISSYNSPLHF

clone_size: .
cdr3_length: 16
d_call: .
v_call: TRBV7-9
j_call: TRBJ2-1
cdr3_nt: TGTGCCAGCAGCCCCCGTGATCTGCAGGGGAACAATGAGCAGTTCTTC
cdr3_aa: CASSPRDLQGNNEQFF

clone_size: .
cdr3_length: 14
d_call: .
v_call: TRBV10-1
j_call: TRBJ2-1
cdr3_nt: TGCGCCAGCAGTGAGTTTATGGGTCCCAATGAGCAGTTCTTC
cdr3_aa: CASSEFMGPNEQFF

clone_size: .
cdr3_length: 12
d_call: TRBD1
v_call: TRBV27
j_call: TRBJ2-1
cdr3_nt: TGTGCCAGCCGGACAGGGGGGAATGAGCAGTTCTTC
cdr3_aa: CASRTGGNEQFF

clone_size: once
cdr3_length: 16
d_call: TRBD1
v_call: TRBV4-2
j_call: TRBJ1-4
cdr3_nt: TGTGCCAGCAGCCAAGAAGAACAGGGGGAGGATGAAAAACTGTTTTTT
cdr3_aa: CASSQEEQGEDEKLFF

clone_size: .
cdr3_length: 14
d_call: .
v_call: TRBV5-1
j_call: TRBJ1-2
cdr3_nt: TGCGCCAGCAGCTTTCCGGACATTAACTATGGCTACACCTTC
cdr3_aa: CASSFPDINYGYTF

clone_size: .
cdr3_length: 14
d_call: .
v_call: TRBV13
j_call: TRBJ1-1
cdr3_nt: TGTGCCAGCAGCTCGCAGGCGAATAACACTGAAGCTTTCTTT
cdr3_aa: CASSSQANNTEAFF

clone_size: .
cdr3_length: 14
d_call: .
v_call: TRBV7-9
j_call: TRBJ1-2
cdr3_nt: TGTGCCAGCAGCTTAGGACGGAGTAACTATGGCTACACCTTC
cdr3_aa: CASSLGRSNYGYTF

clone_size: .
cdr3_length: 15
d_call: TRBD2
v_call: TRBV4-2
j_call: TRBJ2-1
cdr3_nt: TGTGCCAGCAGCCAAGAGTTGGGGACTAGCAATGAGCAGTTCTTC
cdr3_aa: CASSQELGTSNEQFF

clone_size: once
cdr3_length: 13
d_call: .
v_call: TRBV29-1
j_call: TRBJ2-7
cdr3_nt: TGCAGCGTTTCCACCAACCCGTACTACGAGCAGTACTTC
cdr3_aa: CSVSTNPYYEQYF

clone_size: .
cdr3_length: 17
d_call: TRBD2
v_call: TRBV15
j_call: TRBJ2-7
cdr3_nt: TGTGCCACCAGCGGCTTCGTACCGGGACTAGCGGGTTACGAGCAGTACTTC
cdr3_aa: CATSGFVPGLAGYEQYF

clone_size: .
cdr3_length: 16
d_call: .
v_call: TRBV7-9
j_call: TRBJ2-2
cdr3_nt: TGTGCCAGCAGCTTGGTTGGCAGGGCCGGAGCCGGGGAGCTGTTTTTT
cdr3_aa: CASSLVGRAGAGELFF

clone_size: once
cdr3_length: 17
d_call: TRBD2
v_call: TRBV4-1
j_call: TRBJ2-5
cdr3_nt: TGCGCCAGCAGCCAAGATGTTAGCGGGGGGCATCAAGAGACCCAGTACTTC
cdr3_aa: CASSQDVSGGHQETQYF

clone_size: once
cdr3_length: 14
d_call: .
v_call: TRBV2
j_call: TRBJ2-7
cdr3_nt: TGTGCCACCGCCGGGGAGGGGGCTACCTACGAGCAGTACTTC
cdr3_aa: CATAGEGATYEQYF

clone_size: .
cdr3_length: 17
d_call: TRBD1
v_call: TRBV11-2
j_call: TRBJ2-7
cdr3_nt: TGTGCCAGCAGACGACTGGGACAGACCCCGGCCAACTACGAGCAGTACTTC
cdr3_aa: CASRRLGQTPANYEQYF

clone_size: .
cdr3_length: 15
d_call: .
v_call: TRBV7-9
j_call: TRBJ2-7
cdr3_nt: TGTGCCAGCAGCCCCAGGGGGGAAGGGTCCTACGAGCAGTACTTC
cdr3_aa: CASSPRGEGSYEQYF

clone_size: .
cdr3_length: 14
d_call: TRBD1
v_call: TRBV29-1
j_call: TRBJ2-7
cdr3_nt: TGCAGCGTTGTAGGGGACAGAAGCTCCTACGAGCAGTACTTC
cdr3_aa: CSVVGDRSSYEQYF

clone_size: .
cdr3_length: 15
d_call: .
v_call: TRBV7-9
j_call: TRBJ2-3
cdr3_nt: TGTGCCAGCAGCTTAGCCCTACCCCTCGTGAAGACGCAGTATTTT
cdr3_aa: CASSLALPLVKTQYF

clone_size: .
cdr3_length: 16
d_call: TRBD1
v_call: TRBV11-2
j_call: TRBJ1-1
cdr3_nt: TGTGCCAGCAGCTTCGAATTGGGCCAGGGGGAGGGGGGAGCTTTCTTT
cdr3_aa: CASSFELGQGEGGAFF